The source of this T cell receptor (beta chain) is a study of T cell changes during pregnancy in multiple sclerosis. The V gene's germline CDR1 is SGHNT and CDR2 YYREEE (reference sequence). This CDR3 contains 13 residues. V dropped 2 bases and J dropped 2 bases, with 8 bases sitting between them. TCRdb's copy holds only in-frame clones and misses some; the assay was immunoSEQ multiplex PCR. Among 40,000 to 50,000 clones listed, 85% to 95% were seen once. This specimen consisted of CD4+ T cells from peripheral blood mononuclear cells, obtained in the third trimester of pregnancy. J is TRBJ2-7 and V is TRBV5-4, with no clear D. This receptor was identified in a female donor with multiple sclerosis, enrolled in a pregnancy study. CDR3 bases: TGTGCCAGCAGCTTCTTAGGAGCCTACGAGCAGTACTTC. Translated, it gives CASSFLGAYEQYF.